The 24 T cell receptor beta chains in this list originate from one sample, sequenced in a study of identical twins. TCRdb recomputed calls from the 5' RACE reads with MiXCR, one row per CDR3 protein. The data hold about 490,000 distinct CDR3 sequences, with about 15% observed a single time. The same specimen was also included in a second study, on yellow fever vaccine responses in identical twins.

What was sequenced was CD4+ T cells sorted from blood. All receptors derive from a woman aged 18-30 years in good health.

The table lists this clonotype with a few counts. The rearrangement uses TRBV7-2 and TRBJ1-2; D possibly corresponds to TRBD1 (6 bases). The V end lost 1 base, the J end lost 4 bases, and 10 bases lay between the germline ends. Germline V gene data show CDR1 as SGHTA and CDR2 as FQGNSA. The CDR3 is 14 amino acids. The DNA of the CDR3 is TGTGCCAGCAGCTTAGACCCGGGGGCCTATGGCTACACCTTC. Its translation is CASSLDPGAYGYTF.

This chain joins TRBV6-1 and TRBJ1-1; D uncertain. The CDR3 extends over 14 amino acids. CDR1 and CDR2 from the germline V gene are MNHNS and SASEGT. Trimming removed 2 bases from V and 1 base from J, with 8 bases in between. CDR3 protein: CASSELDGNTEAFF. The CDR3 nucleotides read TGTGCCAGCAGTGAACTCGACGGGAACACTGAAGCTTTCTTT.

The sample holds a few counts of this clonotype. V is TRBV28 and J is TRBJ2-1, with D perhaps matching TRBD2 (7 bases). Germline V gene lookup returns CDR1 MDHEN and CDR2 SYDVKM. This CDR3 spans 16 amino acids. Trimming pared 8 bases from V and 3 bases from J, leaving 20 bases between. CDR3 DNA sequence: TGTGCCAGCTCCTCGGGGGGCAGGGAGCGCTACAATGAGCAGTTCTTC. Protein: CASSSGGRERYNEQFF.

The chain recombines TRBV7-9 with TRBJ2-2; TRBD1 matches 8 bases. Germline V CDR1 and CDR2: SEHNR, FQNEAQ (reference sequence). J gave up 7 bases and V 8 bases, and 6 bases lay outside the gene matches. The CDR3 has 13 amino acids. The CDR3 region has the DNA TGTGCCAGCTTACCAGGGGGCATCGGGGAGCTGTTTTTT. Its protein is CASLPGGIGELFF.

Only a few counts were recorded for this clonotype. The chain links TRBV6-1 to TRBJ2-1, with 7 nucleotides matching TRBD1. The V and J ends lost 6 bases and 0 bases, in that order; junction bases with no gene match: 11. CDR1 and CDR2 (germline): MNHNS, SASEGT. CDR3 length: 17 residues. CDR3 protein: CASSQNQGDNSYNEQFF. The DNA for the CDR3 is TGTGCCAGCAGCCAAAACCAGGGGGATAACTCCTACAATGAGCAGTTCTTC.

The chain joins TRBV5-6 to TRBJ2-5; D perhaps matches TRBD1 (5 bases). Deletions cut 9 bases from V and 2 bases from J, with 11 bases between. This CDR3 comprises 12 residues. Germline V gene sequence: CDR1 SGHDT, CDR2 YYEEEE. DNA for the CDR3: TGTGCCACAGGGATTCGGCAAGAGACCCAGTACTTC. This sequence encodes CATGIRQETQYF.

This clonotype was seen a handful of times. The genes are TRBV3-1 and TRBJ2-2; D call uncertain. The CDR3 is 14 residues long. V was shortened by 0 bases and J by 2 bases, with 4 bases between the two germline ends. Germline loops: CDR1 LGHDT, CDR2 YNNKEL (reference sequence). CDR3 sequence: CASSQDHNTGELFF. CDR3 coding DNA: TGTGCCAGCAGCCAAGACCATAACACCGGGGAGCTGTTTTTT.

This clonotype was detected a few times. The CDR3 here is CASSLVSDTDTQYF. The CDR3 DNA sequence: TGCGCCAGCAGCTTGGTTAGCGACACAGATACGCAGTATTTT. This chain links TRBV5-1 with TRBJ2-3; possible D gene TRBD2, 5 bases. CDR1 SGHRS and CDR2 YFSETQ come from the germline V gene. The germline V and J ends were trimmed by 0 bases and 2 bases, with 7 bases remaining between them. The CDR3 consists of 14 residues.

This clonotype was found a few times. This chain links TRBV28 with TRBJ2-5; 9 bases align to TRBD2. This CDR3 is built from 16 residues. V shed 2 bases and J 2 bases; nucleotides not matched to a gene: 6. Germline V gene data show CDR1 as MDHEN and CDR2 as SYDVKM. CDR3 sequence reads: CASSLGGLAIQETQYF. The DNA of the CDR3 is TGTGCCAGCAGTTTAGGAGGACTAGCGATACAAGAGACCCAGTACTTC.

The sample holds a few counts of this clonotype. The chain links TRBV11-2 to TRBJ2-7; D may match TRBD1 or TRBD2 (5 bases each). Germline values: CDR1 SGHAT, CDR2 FQNNGV. The CDR3 is made up of 12 amino acids. Trimming took 1 base from V and 6 from J, leaving 7 bases between them. CDR3 in DNA: TGTGCCAGCAGCTTAGGGGGGACCGAGCAGTACGTC. This codes for CASSLGGTEQYV.

This clonotype was observed at least ten times. The V and J genes are TRBV12-3 or TRBV12-4 and TRBJ1-1, with D tentatively TRBD1 (6 bases). This CDR3 has 13 amino acids. V shed 5 bases and J shed 10 bases, with 17 bases lying between them. In nucleotides, the CDR3 is TGTGCCAGCAGTGTCCCTCCACAGGGAAGAGCTTTCTTT. Translating it yields CASSVPPQGRAFF.

The chain is built from TRBV29-1 and TRBJ2-2, with 12 bases aligning to TRBD1. V lost 4 bases to trimming and J lost 7 bases; unmatched junction nucleotides: 7. The CDR3 extends over 15 amino acids. Germline CDR1 SQVTM, CDR2 ANQGSEA. CDR3 sequence: CSVGYGTGGHGELFF. CDR3 in DNA: TGCAGCGTTGGGTACGGGACAGGGGGCCACGGGGAGCTGTTTTTT.

This clonotype was recorded many times. This rearrangement joins TRBV29-1 to TRBJ1-3; D call uncertain. Germline V lookup: CDR1 SQVTM, CDR2 ANQGSEA. The CDR3 extends over 13 amino acids. V lost 0 bases and J lost 4, with 7 bases in between. For the CDR3, the DNA is TGCAGCGTTGAAGATTATCCAGGAAACACCATATATTTT. Protein product: CSVEDYPGNTIYF.

This clonotype was seen a handful of times. V is TRBV5-1 and J is TRBJ1-2; D uncertain. V lost 1 base to trimming and J lost 1 base, with 14 bases between them. This CDR3 is built from 16 residues. Looked up from germline, CDR1 is SGHRS and CDR2 is YFSETQ. CDR3 in amino acids: CASSLLAGGSNYGYTF. For the CDR3, the DNA is TGCGCCAGCAGCTTGCTAGCAGGTGGTAGTAACTATGGCTACACCTTC. Full variable domain (rest looked up from reference TRBV5-1 and TRBJ1-2): KAGVTQTPRYLIKTRGQQVTLSCSPISGHRSVSWYQQTPGQGLQFLFEYFSETQRNKGNFPGRFSGRQFSNSRSEMNVSTLELGDSALYLCASSLLAGGSNYGYTFGSGTRLTVV.

This clonotype came up a few times. An end of the junction differs from the germline gene, which may be a read error. The chain has TRBV10-3 and TRBJ2-4; D may be TRBD2 (5 bases). In germline, CDR1 is ENHRY, CDR2 SYGVKD. The CDR3 is 17 amino acids. The CDR3 DNA sequence: TGTGCCAGCAGTGAGTCCCGGGAATGGTATTGGAGGAACATTCAGTACTTC. Translated, it gives CASSESREWYWRNIQYF.

V gene TRBV6-5 combines with J gene TRBJ2-5, with D unresolved. The CDR3 loop spans 15 amino acids. V was cut by 0 bases and J by 1 base, with 9 bases left in between. Germline V gives CDR1 MNHEY, CDR2 SVGAGI. CDR3 in amino acids: CASSYSSALQETQYF. The CDR3 coding sequence is TGTGCCAGCAGTTACTCGAGTGCGCTCCAAGAGACCCAGTACTTC.

This clonotype turned up a few times. The rearrangement uses TRBV5-1 and TRBJ2-3; possibly TRBD2 for D (6 bases). The CDR3 is made up of 16 amino acids. Germline V gene sequence: CDR1 SGHRS, CDR2 YFSETQ. With 3 bases removed from V and 1 base from J, the gap between germline ends came to 15 bases. CDR3 loop: CASSSPSGQRTDTQYF. In DNA form, the CDR3 reads TGCGCCAGCAGCTCGCCAAGCGGGCAGCGCACAGATACGCAGTATTTT.

CDR3 sequence: CSVEDRGGTSYEQYF. The CDR3 DNA reads as TGCAGCGTTGAAGATCGGGGCGGGACTTCCTACGAGCAGTACTTC. This chain joins TRBV29-1 and TRBJ2-7, with D perhaps TRBD2 (6 bases). The CDR3 is made up of 15 amino acids. Deletions cut 0 bases from V and 1 base from J, with 13 bases between. From germline, CDR1 is SQVTM and CDR2 ANQGSEA.

J is TRBJ1-2 and V is TRBV12-3 or TRBV12-4; the D gene is possibly TRBD1 (5 bases). V was cut by 3 bases and J by 4 bases, with 12 bases left in between. The CDR3 is 14 residues long. As DNA, the CDR3 is TGTGCCAGCAGTTTGGGTAGGGGTCCCTATGGCTACACCTTC. As protein: CASSLGRGPYGYTF.

This clonotype has a handful of counts. The rearrangement uses TRBV20-1 and TRBJ2-3; TRBD2 agrees at 9 bases. CDR3 length: 17 amino acids. Germline assignment: CDR1 DFQATT and CDR2 SNEGSKA (reference sequence). V was pared by 0 bases and J by 2 bases, with 9 bases of the junction left unmatched. The CDR3 DNA reads as TGCAGTGCTAGAGATTCCTGGACTAGCGAGAACACAGATACGCAGTATTTT. It yields the protein CSARDSWTSENTDTQYF.

The CDR3 loop is CASSGQSTDTQYF. The CDR3 bases are TGCGCCAGCAGTGGACAGAGTACAGATACGCAGTATTTT. J is TRBJ2-3 and V is TRBV10-2; possibly TRBD1 for D (5 bases). The V gene's germline CDR1 is WSHSY and CDR2 SAAADI. The CDR3 covers 13 residues. V dropped 4 bases and J dropped 3 bases, with 8 bases sitting between them.

The V gene is TRBV5-1, the J gene TRBJ2-7; a weak D match, TRBD2 (5 bases). V was trimmed by 5 bases and J by 3 bases, leaving 9 bases between them. The CDR3 has 12 amino acids. Germline lookup yields CDR1 SGHRS and CDR2 YFSETQ. CDR3 DNA sequence: TGCGCCAGCAGAGCGGACGGCTACGAGCAGTACTTC. Protein product: CASRADGYEQYF.

V usage is TRBV20-1 and J usage is TRBJ1-2; TRBD1 matches at 7 bases. Germline values: CDR1 DFQATT, CDR2 SNEGSKA (reference sequence). Unmatched junction bases numbered 6, after V lost 4 bases and J lost 7 bases. The CDR3 extends over 12 amino acids. The DNA of the CDR3 is TGCAGTGCTATAGGGGGCGCGGGTGGCTACACCTTC. Translating it yields CSAIGGAGGYTF.

The rearrangement joins TRBV11-3 to TRBJ1-1; 12 nucleotides line up with TRBD1. Germline V gene data show CDR1 as SGHNT and CDR2 as YENEEA. V was clipped by 0 bases and J by 4 bases; unmatched bases: 3. This CDR3 has 16 amino acids. CDR3 amino acids: CASSLEGTGGLTEAFF. The CDR3, as DNA: TGTGCCAGCAGCTTAGAAGGGACAGGGGGCCTCACTGAAGCTTTCTTT. Full variable domain (outside the CDR3, taken from reference TRBV11-3 and TRBJ1-1): EAGVVQSPRYKIIEKKQPVAFWCNPISGHNTLYWYLQNLGQGPELLIRYENEEAVDDSQLPKDRFSAERLKGVDSTLKIQPAELGDSAVYLCASSLEGTGGLTEAFFGQGTRLTVV.